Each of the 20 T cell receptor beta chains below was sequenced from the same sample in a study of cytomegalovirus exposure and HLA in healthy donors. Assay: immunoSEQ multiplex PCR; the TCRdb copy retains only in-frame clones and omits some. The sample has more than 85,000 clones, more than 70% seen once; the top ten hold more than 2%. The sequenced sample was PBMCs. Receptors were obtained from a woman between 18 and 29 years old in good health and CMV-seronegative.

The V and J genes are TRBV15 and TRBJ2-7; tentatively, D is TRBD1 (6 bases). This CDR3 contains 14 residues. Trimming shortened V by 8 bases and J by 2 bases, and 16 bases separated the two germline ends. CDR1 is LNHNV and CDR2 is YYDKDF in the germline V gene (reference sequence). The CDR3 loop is CATGNREGPYEQYF. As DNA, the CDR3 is TGTGCCACCGGGAACAGGGAAGGTCCCTACGAGCAGTACTTC.

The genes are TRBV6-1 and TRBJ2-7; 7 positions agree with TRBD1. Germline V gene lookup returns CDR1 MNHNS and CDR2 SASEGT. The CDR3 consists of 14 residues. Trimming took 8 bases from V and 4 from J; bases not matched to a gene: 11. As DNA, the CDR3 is TGTGCCAGCTCAAGAAGGGACAGTACGTACGAGCAGTACTTC. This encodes CASSRRDSTYEQYF.

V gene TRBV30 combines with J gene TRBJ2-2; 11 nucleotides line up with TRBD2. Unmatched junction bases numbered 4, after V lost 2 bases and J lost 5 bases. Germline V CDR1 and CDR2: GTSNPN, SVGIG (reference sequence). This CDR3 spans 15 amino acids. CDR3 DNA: TGTGCCTGGAGTCCAACTAGCGGGAGAACCGGGGAGCTGTTTTTT. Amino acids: CAWSPTSGRTGELFF.

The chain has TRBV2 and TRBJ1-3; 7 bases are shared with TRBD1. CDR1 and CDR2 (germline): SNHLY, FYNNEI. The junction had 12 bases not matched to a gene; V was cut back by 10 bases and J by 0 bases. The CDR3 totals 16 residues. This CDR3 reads CATLVFGTASGNTIYF. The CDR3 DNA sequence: TGTGCCACCCTAGTTTTCGGGACAGCCTCTGGAAACACCATATATTTT.

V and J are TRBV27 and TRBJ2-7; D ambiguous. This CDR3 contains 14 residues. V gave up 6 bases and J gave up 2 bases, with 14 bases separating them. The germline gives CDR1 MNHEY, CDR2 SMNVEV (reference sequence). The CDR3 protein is CASSVGWLAYEQYF. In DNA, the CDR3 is TGTGCCAGCAGCGTTGGCTGGCTCGCCTACGAGCAGTACTTC.

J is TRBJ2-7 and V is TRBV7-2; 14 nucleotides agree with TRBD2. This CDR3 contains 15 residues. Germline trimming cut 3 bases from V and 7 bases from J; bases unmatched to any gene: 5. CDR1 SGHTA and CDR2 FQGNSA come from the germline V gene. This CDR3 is CASSFQGLAGEEQYF. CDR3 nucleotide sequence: TGTGCCAGCAGCTTCCAGGGACTAGCGGGGGAAGAGCAGTACTTC.

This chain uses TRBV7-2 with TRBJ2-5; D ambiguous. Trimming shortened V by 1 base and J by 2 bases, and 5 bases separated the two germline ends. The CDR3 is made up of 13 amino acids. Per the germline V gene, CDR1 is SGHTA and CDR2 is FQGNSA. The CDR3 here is CASSLGLQETQYF. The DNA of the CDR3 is TGTGCCAGCAGCTTAGGACTTCAAGAGACCCAGTACTTC. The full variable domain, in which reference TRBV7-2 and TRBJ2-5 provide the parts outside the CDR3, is GAGVSQSPSNKVTEKGKDVELRCDPISGHTALYWYRQSLGQGLEFLIYFQGNSAPDKSGLPSDRFSAERTGGSVSTLTIQRTQQEDSAVYLCASSLGLQETQYFGPGTRLLVL.

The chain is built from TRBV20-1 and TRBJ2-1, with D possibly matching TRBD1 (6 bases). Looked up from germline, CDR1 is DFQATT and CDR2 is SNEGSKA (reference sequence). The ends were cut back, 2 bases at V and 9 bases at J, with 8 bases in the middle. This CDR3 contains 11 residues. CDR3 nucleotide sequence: TGCAGTGCTAGACAGACAGGTGAGCAGTTCTTC. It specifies CSARQTGEQFF.

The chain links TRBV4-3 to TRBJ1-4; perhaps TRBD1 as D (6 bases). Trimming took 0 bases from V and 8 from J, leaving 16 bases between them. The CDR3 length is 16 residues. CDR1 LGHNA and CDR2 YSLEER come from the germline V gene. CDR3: CASSQEPGQGGEKLFF. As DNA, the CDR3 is TGCGCCAGCAGCCAAGAACCGGGACAAGGAGGAGAAAAACTGTTTTTT.

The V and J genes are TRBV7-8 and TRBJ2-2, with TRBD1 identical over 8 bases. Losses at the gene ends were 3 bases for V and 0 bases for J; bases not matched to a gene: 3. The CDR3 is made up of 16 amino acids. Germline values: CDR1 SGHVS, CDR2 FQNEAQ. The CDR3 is CASSLAGGANTGELFF. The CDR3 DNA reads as TGTGCCAGCAGCTTGGCAGGGGGCGCGAACACCGGGGAGCTGTTTTTT. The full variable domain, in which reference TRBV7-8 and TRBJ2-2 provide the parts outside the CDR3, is GAGVSQSPRYKVAKRGQDVALRCDPISGHVSLFWYQQALGQGPEFLTYFQNEAQLDKSGLPSDRFFAERPEGSVSTLKIQRTQQEDSAVYLCASSLAGGANTGELFFGEGSRLTVL.

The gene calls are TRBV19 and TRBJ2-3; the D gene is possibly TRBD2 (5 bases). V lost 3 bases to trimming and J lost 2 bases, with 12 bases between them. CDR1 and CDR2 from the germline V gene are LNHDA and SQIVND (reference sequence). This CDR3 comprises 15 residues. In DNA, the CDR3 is TGTGCCAGTAGTATGGGTGTCGGGATCACAGATACGCAGTATTTT. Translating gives CASSMGVGITDTQYF. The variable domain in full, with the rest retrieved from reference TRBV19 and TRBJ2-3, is DGGITQSPKYLFRKEGQNVTLSCEQNLNHDAMYWYRQDPGQGLRLIYYSQIVNDFQKGDIAEGYSVSREKKESFPLTVTSAQKNPTAFYLCASSMGVGITDTQYFGPGTRLTVL.

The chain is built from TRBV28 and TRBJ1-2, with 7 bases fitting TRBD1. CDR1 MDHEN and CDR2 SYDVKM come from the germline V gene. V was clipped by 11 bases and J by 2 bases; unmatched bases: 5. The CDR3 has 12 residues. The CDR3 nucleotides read TGTGCCGGAAACAGGGGAAACTATGGCTACACCTTC. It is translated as CAGNRGNYGYTF.

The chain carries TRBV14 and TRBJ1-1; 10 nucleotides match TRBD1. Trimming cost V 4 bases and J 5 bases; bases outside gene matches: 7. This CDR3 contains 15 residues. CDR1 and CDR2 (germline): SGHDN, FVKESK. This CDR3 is CASSRRDRGGTEAFF. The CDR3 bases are TGTGCCAGCAGCCGAAGGGACAGGGGAGGAACTGAAGCTTTCTTT.

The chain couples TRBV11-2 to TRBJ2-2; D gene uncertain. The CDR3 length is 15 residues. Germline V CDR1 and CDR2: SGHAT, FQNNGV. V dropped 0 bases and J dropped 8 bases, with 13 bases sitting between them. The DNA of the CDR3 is TGTGCCAGCAGCTTAGATCGGGTTATGGGTGGGGAGCTGTTTTTT. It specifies CASSLDRVMGGELFF.

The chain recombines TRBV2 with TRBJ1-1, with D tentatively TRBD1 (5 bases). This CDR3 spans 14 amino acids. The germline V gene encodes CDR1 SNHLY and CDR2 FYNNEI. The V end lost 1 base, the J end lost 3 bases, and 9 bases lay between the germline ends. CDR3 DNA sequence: TGTGCCAGCAGTGAAGGGGGGGGTTACACTGAAGCTTTCTTT. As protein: CASSEGGGYTEAFF.

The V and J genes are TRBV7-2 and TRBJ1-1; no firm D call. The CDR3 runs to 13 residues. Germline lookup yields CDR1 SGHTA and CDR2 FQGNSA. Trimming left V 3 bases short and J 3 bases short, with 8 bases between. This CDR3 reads CASSFDFHTEAFF. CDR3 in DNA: TGTGCCAGCAGCTTCGACTTCCACACTGAAGCTTTCTTT.

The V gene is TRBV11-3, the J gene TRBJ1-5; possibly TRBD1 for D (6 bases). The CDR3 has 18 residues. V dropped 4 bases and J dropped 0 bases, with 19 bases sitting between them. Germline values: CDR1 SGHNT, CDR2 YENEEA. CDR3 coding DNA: TGTGCCAGCAGCTCGCCCCCTACAGGGCGGCATAGCAATCAGCCCCAGCATTTT. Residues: CASSSPPTGRHSNQPQHF.

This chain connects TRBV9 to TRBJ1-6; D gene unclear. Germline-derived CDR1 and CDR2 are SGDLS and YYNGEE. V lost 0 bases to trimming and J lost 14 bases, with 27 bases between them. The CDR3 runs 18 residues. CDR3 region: CASSVGLSPRTASPTLHF. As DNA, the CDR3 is TGTGCCAGCAGCGTAGGACTAAGCCCCCGGACCGCCTCCCCCACCCTCCACTTT.

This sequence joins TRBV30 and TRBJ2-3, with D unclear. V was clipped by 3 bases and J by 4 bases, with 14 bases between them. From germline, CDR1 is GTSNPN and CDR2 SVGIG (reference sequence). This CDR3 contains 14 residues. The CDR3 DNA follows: TGTGCCTGGAGCAAAGAAGCGAGAGCAGATACGCAGTATTTT. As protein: CAWSKEARADTQYF.

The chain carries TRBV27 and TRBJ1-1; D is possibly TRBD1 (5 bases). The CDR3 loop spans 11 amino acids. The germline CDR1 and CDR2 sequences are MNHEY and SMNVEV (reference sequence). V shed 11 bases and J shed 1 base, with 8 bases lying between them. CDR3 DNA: TGTGCCGCGGGGGGGAACACTGAAGCTTTCTTT. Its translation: CAAGGNTEAFF.